This T cell receptor beta chain was sequenced in a study of T cell changes during pregnancy in multiple sclerosis. Data came from immunoSEQ multiplex PCR; TCRdb stores just in-frame clones and leaves some out. The sample lists under 50,000 clones; 94% were seen once. The germline V and J ends were trimmed by 0 bases and 2 bases, with 11 bases remaining between them. Germline-derived CDR1 and CDR2 are PRHDT and FYEKMQ (reference sequence). This CDR3 has 15 amino acids. J is TRBJ2-7 and V is TRBV13, with a tentative D call TRBD2 (6 bases). The input for sequencing was CD4+ T cells from peripheral blood mononuclear cells, taken after pregnancy. This clonotype originated in a female donor with multiple sclerosis, enrolled in a pregnancy study. The CDR3 DNA follows: TGTGCCAGCAGCTTAGGGACTAGGTGGCCCTACGAGCAGTACTTC. The encoded protein is CASSLGTRWPYEQYF.